This T cell receptor (beta chain) was captured in a study of blood T cell repertoires in COVID-19. Study-level background: The United States, Italy and Spain supplied acute and convalescent COVID-19 samples. PBMCs, B-cell-depleted T cells, or T cells provided the cDNA or gDNA that made up the material.

Looked up from germline, CDR1 is LGHDT and CDR2 is YNNKEL (reference sequence). CDR3 size: 12 residues. V shed 1 base and J shed 7 bases, with 5 bases lying between them. Methods used by the authors: Amplification from reference gene primers served as the basis for estimated nucleated cell counts. Measured with immunoSEQ multiplex PCR; TCRdb has only the in-frame clones, and not every one. V and J calls and clone size are those listed in that table; D and trimming were worked out from the DNA. This sample has 300,000 to 350,000 clones; approximately 82% occur once, and the top ten carry about 2.7%. Sequences were obtained from peripheral blood. The TCR originated in a man aged 25 to 40 with active or convalescent COVID-19. J is TRBJ2-1 and V is TRBV3-1 (or the pseudogene TRBV3-2), with D unclear. The CDR3 here is CASSQGVNEQFF. The CDR3, as DNA: TGTGCCAGCAGCCAAGGAGTAAATGAGCAGTTCTTC.